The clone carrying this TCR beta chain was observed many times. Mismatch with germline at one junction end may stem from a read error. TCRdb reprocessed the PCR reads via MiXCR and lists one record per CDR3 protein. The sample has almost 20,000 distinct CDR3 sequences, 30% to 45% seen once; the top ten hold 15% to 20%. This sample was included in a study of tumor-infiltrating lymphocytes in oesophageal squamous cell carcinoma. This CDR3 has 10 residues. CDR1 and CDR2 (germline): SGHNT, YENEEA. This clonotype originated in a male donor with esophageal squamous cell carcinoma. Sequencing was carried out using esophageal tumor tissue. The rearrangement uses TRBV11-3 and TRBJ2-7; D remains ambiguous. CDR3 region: CASGLNEQYF. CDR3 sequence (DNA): TGTGCCAGCGGCTTAAACGAGCAGTACTTC.